The 4 T cell receptor beta chains listed next were all sequenced from one sample in a study of shared clonotypes between healthy human individuals. The repertoire was sequenced with immunoSEQ multiplex PCR; TCRdb's copy has only in-frame clones and lacks some. The sample lists roughly 720,000 clones; 90% were seen once. The sample was memory CD8+ T cells from PBMCs. Subset described: CD45RO+ cells pooled with CCR7-negative TemRA cells. These receptors all stem from a man between 18 and 29 years old in good health. Some clones in this sample may be carry-over from other donors' samples.

DNA for the CDR3: TGCGCCAGCAGCCAAGTCCGTGTGATCCCCGGGGAGCTGTTTTTT. Translated: CASSQVRVIPGELFF. V usage is TRBV4-3 and J usage is TRBJ2-2; D call uncertain. V was shortened by 1 base and J by 6 bases, with 12 bases between the two germline ends. This CDR3 is 15 amino acids long. CDR1 is LGHNA, CDR2 YSLEER, per germline.

This chain uses TRBV7-9 with TRBJ2-3; 7 bases line up with TRBD2. CDR3 size: 15 residues. The germline gives CDR1 SEHNR, CDR2 FQNEAQ (reference sequence). V was pared by 5 bases and J by 4 bases, with 9 bases of the junction left unmatched. The CDR3 protein is CASSPSGISSDTQYF. CDR3 nucleotide sequence: TGTGCCAGCAGCCCGAGCGGGATAAGTTCAGATACGCAGTATTTT.

The V gene is TRBV10-1, the J gene TRBJ2-6, with 7 bases identical to TRBD2. V gave up 2 bases and J gave up 3 bases; unmatched junction bases: 10. CDR3 length: 18 residues. CDR1 is WNHNN and CDR2 is SYGVQD in the germline V gene (reference sequence). This CDR3 is CASSEGLGGSYGANVLTF. The CDR3 DNA is TGCGCCAGCAGTGAGGGGTTGGGCGGGAGCTATGGGGCCAACGTCCTGACTTTC.

Only a few counts were recorded for this clone. The V and J genes are TRBV30 and TRBJ1-5, with TRBD1 matching 12 bases. Germline CDR1 and CDR2: GTSNPN and SVGIG (reference sequence). V lost 6 bases, J lost 4 bases, and 10 bases stayed unmatched. This CDR3 is built from 16 residues. This CDR3 is CACKTGTGGSNQPQHF. CDR3 coding DNA: TGTGCCTGCAAAACCGGGACAGGGGGCAGTAATCAGCCCCAGCATTTT.